These T cell receptor beta chains were read from a single sample in a study of vaccination and CD4 T cells after COVID-19. These TCRs are of unknown antigen specificity. Each CDR3 protein gets one entry after TCRdb re-called the PCR reads with MiXCR. The sample has 13,000 to 15,000 distinct CDR3 sequences, approximately 40% seen once. Sample: CD4+ T cells from blood, cultured in vitro. These TCRs come from a human donor who had recovered from COVID-19. Both conserved end residues are part of each CDR3. D genes are given only for firm matches. Rows may omit the clone size; those that give it use once, few, many or a size class.

J | D | V | size | CDR3 | DNA
TRBJ1-5 | TRBD1 | TRBV28 | . | CAIRDSNNQPQHF | TGTGCCATCAGGGACAGTAACAATCAGCCCCAGCATTTT
TRBJ1-1 | TRBD1 | TRBV20-1 | . | CSARPRDSLNTEAFF | TGCAGTGCTAGACCACGGGACAGCTTGAACACTGAAGCTTTCTTT
TRBJ2-4 | TRBD1 | TRBV19 | . | CASSTGTGGGKNIQYF | TGTGCCAGTAGCACCGGGACAGGGGGCGGCAAAAACATTCAGTACTTC
TRBJ2-2 | . | TRBV11-2 | few | CASSLGRAPGELFF | TGTGCCAGCAGCTTAGGGCGGGCCCCCGGGGAGCTGTTTTTT
TRBJ1-2 | TRBD1 | TRBV7-2 | few | CASSRESGTALYGYTF | TGTGCCAGCAGCCGGGAGTCCGGGACAGCCCTCTATGGCTACACCTTC
TRBJ2-7 | TRBD2 | TRBV14 | . | CASSTGTRSSQYF | TGTGCCAGCAGTACCGGGACTAGATCTTCGCAGTACTTC
TRBJ2-6 | TRBD1 | TRBV4-3 | . | CASSQGDRALGANVLTF | TGCGCCAGCAGCCAAGGGGACAGAGCTCTGGGGGCCAACGTCCTGACTTTC
TRBJ2-5 | TRBD2 | TRBV19 | . | CASSSTGTSGGSETQYF | TGTGCCAGTAGTTCTACCGGGACTAGCGGGGGATCAGAGACCCAGTACTTC
TRBJ1-1 | . | TRBV20-1 | . | CSARSSANTEAFF | TGCAGTGCTAGAAGCAGCGCGAACACTGAAGCTTTCTTT
TRBJ2-5 | TRBD2 | TRBV5-4 | few | CASSSINNRLAGGGQETQYF | TGTGCCAGCAGCTCGATAAATAACCGACTAGCGGGGGGAGGCCAAGAGACCCAGTACTTC
TRBJ1-1 | . | TRBV19 | few | CASSMGRGSNTEAFF | TGTGCCAGTAGTATGGGCAGGGGCTCGAACACTGAAGCTTTCTTT
TRBJ1-2 | . | TRBV6-1 | few | CASSEETQRLGTF | TGTGCCAGCAGTGAAGAGACACAGCGGCTGGGCACCTTC
TRBJ1-1 | . | TRBV27 | . | CASSLLGQANTEAFF | TGTGCCAGCAGTTTGTTGGGGCAGGCGAACACTGAAGCTTTCTTT
TRBJ2-7 | TRBD1 | TRBV6-2/TRBV6-3 | few | CASRSGQGATYEQYF | TGTGCCAGCAGATCCGGACAGGGCGCCACCTACGAGCAGTACTTC
TRBJ1-3 | TRBD1 | TRBV7-8 | few | CASSLAIGQGGKGTIYF | TGTGCCAGCAGCTTAGCGATCGGACAGGGAGGGAAGGGCACCATATATTTT
TRBJ1-1 | TRBD1 | TRBV2 | few | CASKPDRANTEAFF | TGTGCCAGCAAGCCCGACAGGGCGAACACTGAAGCTTTCTTT
TRBJ2-1 | . | TRBV10-3 | once | CAISESGAWEGEQFF | TGTGCCATCAGTGAGTCGGGGGCCTGGGAGGGAGAGCAGTTCTTC
TRBJ2-1 | . | TRBV11-3 | . | CASSPRLKGQADNEQFF | TGTGCCAGCAGCCCCCGTTTGAAGGGGCAGGCCGACAATGAGCAGTTCTTC
TRBJ2-2 | . | TRBV5-1 | few | CASSLVGAGELFF | TGCGCCAGCAGCTTGGTCGGGGCCGGGGAGCTGTTTTTT
TRBJ1-3 | . | TRBV27 | . | CASSRTPGNTIYF | TGTGCCAGCAGTCGGACGCCAGGAAACACCATATATTTT
TRBJ1-6 | TRBD1 | TRBV11-2 | . | CASSLGGTGGSSYNSPLHF | TGTGCCAGCAGCTTAGGGGGAACAGGGGGGAGCTCCTATAATTCACCCCTCCACTTT
TRBJ1-2 | . | TRBV7-2 | . | CASSAIWGSNSYGYTF | TGTGCCAGCAGCGCCATCTGGGGCAGCAATTCGTATGGCTACACCTTC
TRBJ1-2 | TRBD1 | TRBV7-2 | few | CASSPGQGFFYGYTF | TGTGCCAGCAGCCCGGGACAGGGGTTTTTCTATGGCTACACCTTC
TRBJ2-7 | . | TRBV2 | few | CASSDRSSYEQYF | TGTGCCAGCAGTGACAGGTCCTCCTACGAGCAGTACTTC
TRBJ2-5 | TRBD2 | TRBV9 | . | CASSVGLAGEETQYF | TGTGCCAGCAGCGTAGGACTAGCGGGGGAAGAGACCCAGTACTTC
TRBJ2-7 | TRBD2 | TRBV6-1 | few | CASKGERRGAYEQYF | TGTGCCAGCAAAGGAGAGAGGCGGGGGGCCTACGAGCAGTACTTC
TRBJ1-6 | . | TRBV19 | . | CASSIGTGPDSPLHF | TGTGCCAGTAGTATAGGTACGGGGCCGGATTCACCCCTCCACTTT
TRBJ1-4 | . | TRBV6-5 | . | CASSLQGGYEKLFF | TGTGCCAGCAGTTTACAGGGAGGGTATGAAAAACTGTTTTTT